The TCR beta chain described here comes from a study of cytomegalovirus exposure and HLA in healthy donors. Overall study context: Researchers previously reported finding fewer than 120 million unique TCR beta sequences from approximately 200 million T cells. Study conclusions and caveats: The study labeled around 160 TCR beta chains cytomegalovirus-associated. Differences between HLA loci emerged in a later analysis of TCR association rates, with DRB1 most and HLA-C fewest. Accurate HLA-A and HLA-B prediction from TCR beta sequences was reported for most subjects.

The CDR3 contains 17 residues. Germline V lookup: CDR1 SGHNT, CDR2 YYREEE (reference sequence). V lost 4 bases to trimming and J lost 4 bases; unmatched junction nucleotides: 11. PCR primers comprised 60 Vbeta and 13 Jbeta primers. Method: immunoSEQ multiplex PCR; TCRdb's copy keeps in-frame clones and lacks some. The sample shows some 91,000 clones, around four fifths of them seen only once. Points on this clone: Antigen specificity is unknown.

The J gene is TRBJ2-3, the V gene TRBV5-4, with 11 bases that match TRBD2. Material for sequencing was PBMCs. The receptor was derived from a woman aged 55-69 years in good health and CMV-seronegative. CDR3 sequence reads: CASSGGLAEPGADTQYF. CDR3 in DNA: TGTGCCAGCAGCGGGGGACTAGCGGAACCTGGTGCAGATACGCAGTATTTT.